The next 25 T cell receptor beta chains were all read from a single sample in a study of blood T cell repertoires in COVID-19. TCRdb keeps only in-frame clones here, not all; method: immunoSEQ multiplex PCR. Here the sample spans about 220,000 clones, around 86% being singletons. Sequencing was performed on peripheral blood. Source of these receptors: a woman in her 30s who had recovered from COVID-19.

V is TRBV2 and J is TRBJ1-4; no clear D. Germline assignment: CDR1 SNHLY and CDR2 FYNNEI. The CDR3 loop spans 12 amino acids. Trimming removed 8 bases at V and 3 bases at J, with 7 bases between. Here the CDR3 reads CASATANEKLFF. In DNA form, the CDR3 reads TGTGCCAGCGCTACGGCTAATGAAAAACTGTTTTTT. The entire variable domain, with the rest obtained from reference TRBV2 and TRBJ1-4, is as follows: EPEVTQTPSHQVTQMGQEVILRCVPISNHLYFYWYRQILGQKVEFLVSFYNNEISEKSEIFDDQFSVERPDGSNFTLKIRSTKLEDSAMYFCASATANEKLFFGSGTQLSVL.

This sequence joins TRBV5-1 and TRBJ2-3; weak D call: TRBD2 (6 bases). The CDR3 spans 16 residues. Germline-derived CDR1 and CDR2 are SGHRS and YFSETQ. With 2 bases removed from V and 2 bases from J, the gap between germline ends came to 15 bases. The CDR3 loop is CASSFQGSGTTDTQYF. As DNA, the CDR3 is TGCGCCAGCAGCTTTCAGGGTAGCGGTACCACAGATACGCAGTATTTT. Using reference TRBV5-1 and TRBJ2-3 for the parts outside the CDR3, the full variable domain is KAGVTQTPRYLIKTRGQQVTLSCSPISGHRSVSWYQQTPGQGLQFLFEYFSETQRNKGNFPGRFSGRQFSNSRSEMNVSTLELGDSALYLCASSFQGSGTTDTQYFGPGTRLTVL.

This clone was seen only once. V and J are TRBV15 and TRBJ2-5, with TRBD2 as a possible D gene (6 bases). The germline gives CDR1 LNHNV, CDR2 YYDKDF (reference sequence). The V and J ends lost 8 bases and 2 bases respectively, with 6 bases between them. This CDR3 contains 11 residues. The CDR3 here is CATAGQETQYF. In DNA, the CDR3 is TGTGCCACCGCGGGACAAGAGACCCAGTACTTC.

The rearrangement joins TRBV5-1 to TRBJ2-3; 10 bases fit TRBD2. CDR1 is SGHRS, CDR2 YFSETQ, per germline. The junction had 4 bases not matched to a gene; V was cut back by 0 bases and J by 0 bases. CDR3 length: 17 residues. The CDR3 spells CASSLGLAGGSTDTQYF. The CDR3 coding sequence is TGCGCCAGCAGCTTGGGGTTAGCGGGGGGTAGCACAGATACGCAGTATTTT.

This clone has just a few counts. The V and J genes are TRBV7-6 and TRBJ2-1; D perhaps matches TRBD2 (6 bases). Deletions cut 1 base from V and 7 bases from J, with 14 bases between. The CDR3 is made up of 15 amino acids. CDR1 is SGHVS and CDR2 is FNYEAQ in the germline V gene. The CDR3 DNA follows: TGTGCCAGCAGCTTAGGAACTAGCAAGATGAATGAGCAGTTCTTC. This gives the protein CASSLGTSKMNEQFF.

This sequence joins TRBV2 and TRBJ2-2; D is ambiguous. The V gene lost 2 bases and the J gene lost 7 bases, with 8 bases spanning the gap. The germline CDR1 and CDR2 sequences are SNHLY and FYNNEI. The CDR3 loop spans 13 amino acids. CDR3 sequence: CASSEWSYGELFF. The CDR3 coding sequence is TGTGCCAGCAGTGAATGGTCCTACGGGGAGCTGTTTTTT.

The V call is TRBV5-1, the J call TRBJ1-2; 7 bases match TRBD1. Germline CDR1 is SGHRS and CDR2 is YFSETQ. The CDR3 loop spans 16 amino acids. Trimming at V came to 4 bases and at J to 1 base, leaving 10 bases not matched to a gene. CDR3 coding DNA: TGCGCCAGCAGCCTACAGCCGGGACAGATTAACTATGGCTACACCTTC. Translated, it gives CASSLQPGQINYGYTF.

The chain couples TRBV7-2 to TRBJ2-7; D possibly corresponds to TRBD1 (5 bases). The germline V and J ends were trimmed by 4 bases and 2 bases, with 9 bases remaining between them. Germline CDR1 reads SGHTA; CDR2 reads FQGNSA. The CDR3 contains 13 residues. The DNA for the CDR3 is TGTGCCAGCAGCTCCAGGGCCGCCTACGAGCAGTACTTC. Translation gives CASSSRAAYEQYF.

The chain has TRBV4-2 and TRBJ2-5; 8 bases align to TRBD1. Trimming removed 6 bases from V and 5 bases from J; junction bases left unmatched: 8. Germline V lookup: CDR1 LGHNA, CDR2 YNFKEQ. There are 14 residues in the CDR3. This CDR3 reads CASRPTGAGETQYF. The CDR3 region has the DNA TGTGCCAGCAGGCCGACAGGGGCCGGGGAGACCCAGTACTTC.

This clone occurred once. This sequence joins TRBV10-3 and TRBJ1-1; 8 bases agree with TRBD1. The V and J ends lost 0 bases and 4 bases, in that order; junction bases with no gene match: 4. The length of the CDR3 is 15 residues. The germline CDR1 and CDR2 sequences are ENHRY and SYGVKD. Here the CDR3 DNA reads TGTGCCATCAGTGAGTCCCGACAGGGGAGCACTGAAGCTTTCTTT. It yields the protein CAISESRQGSTEAFF.

The V and J genes are TRBV21-1 and TRBJ1-3; the D call of TRBD1 is as the table states it, not checked on the DNA. TRBV21-1 is deemed a pseudogene. The CDR3 runs 22 residues. CDR3 DNA sequence: TGTGCCAGCAGCCTCCTCTGGGACAGGGATATTCTGGAAACACCCGTACTCGTCAGGGTGGATTTT. This translates into CASSLLWDRDILETPVLVRVDF.

The sample holds a few counts of this clone. The gene calls are TRBV5-4 and TRBJ2-7, with 12 bases matching TRBD2. Germline V lookup: CDR1 SGHNT, CDR2 YYREEE (reference sequence). The CDR3 loop spans 15 amino acids. V dropped 2 bases and J dropped 7; count of bases not matched to a gene: 7. CDR3 amino acids: CASSFRTSGAGEQYF. Here the CDR3 DNA reads TGTGCCAGCAGCTTTAGGACTAGCGGGGCTGGGGAGCAGTACTTC.

As DNA, the CDR3 is TGTGCCAGCAACCCAGGGGGCTACGAGACCCAGTACTTC. This sequence encodes CASNPGGYETQYF. V gene TRBV9 combines with J gene TRBJ2-5; 8 nucleotides line up with TRBD1. Looked up from germline, CDR1 is SGDLS and CDR2 is YYNGEE. With 6 bases clipped from V and 5 bases from J, the junction kept 6 bases outside the gene matches. The length of the CDR3 is 13 residues.

The DNA for the CDR3 is TGCAGCGTTAAAGGGGGCGCCGACACTGAAGCTTTCTTT. Protein product: CSVKGGADTEAFF. The V call is TRBV29-1, the J call TRBJ1-1; 7 bases agree with TRBD1. The CDR3 spans 13 residues. CDR1 is SQVTM and CDR2 is ANQGSEA in the germline V gene. V dropped 5 bases and J dropped 3; count of bases not matched to a gene: 6.

The chain has TRBV10-3 and TRBJ2-5; 8 bases agree with TRBD1. CDR1 and CDR2 (germline): ENHRY, SYGVKD. V lost 10 bases to trimming and J lost 4 bases; unmatched junction nucleotides: 14. The CDR3 has 15 residues. As DNA, the CDR3 is TGTGCCAGTACATCCGGACAGGGCGGCGGAGAGACCCAGTACTTC. It is translated as CASTSGQGGGETQYF.

The chain links TRBV21-1 to TRBJ1-2; the D call of TRBD1 is as the table states it, not checked on the DNA. TRBV21-1 is deemed a pseudogene. This CDR3 region has 14 residues. The CDR3 DNA follows: TGTGCCAGCAGCAAACGGACAGGGGTTATGGGATACACCTTC. It codes for CASSKRTGVMGYTF.

This clone has just a few counts. The chain employs TRBV7-9 and TRBJ1-1, with D unclear. V gave up 4 bases and J gave up 1 base, with 16 bases separating them. Germline V gene data show CDR1 as SEHNR and CDR2 as FQNEAQ (reference sequence). The CDR3 spans 16 residues. The CDR3 DNA is TGTGCCAGCAGCTCCGACATAAATAGAAAGAACACTGAAGCTTTCTTT. It specifies CASSSDINRKNTEAFF.

Written as DNA, the CDR3 is TGCAGCATAAATCCGGGACAGGGGGGGTATGAGCAGTTCTTC. As protein: CSINPGQGGYEQFF. The rearrangement links TRBV29-1 to TRBJ2-1; 11 bases agree with TRBD1. In germline, CDR1 is SQVTM, CDR2 ANQGSEA. V lost 8 bases to trimming and J lost 8 bases; unmatched junction nucleotides: 11. The CDR3 has 14 residues.

This chain connects TRBV7-8 to TRBJ1-4; maybe TRBD1 (6 bases). The V end lost 1 base, the J end lost 11 bases, and 14 bases lay between the germline ends. Germline V gene lookup returns CDR1 SGHVS and CDR2 FQNEAQ. The CDR3 runs 14 residues. CDR3 region: CASSLVAGEGKLFF. CDR3 coding DNA: TGTGCCAGCAGCTTAGTAGCAGGGGAAGGGAAACTGTTTTTT.

This clone was counted between two and nine times. The V gene is TRBV11-2, the J gene TRBJ2-2; D is possibly TRBD1 (5 bases). Germline V gene lookup returns CDR1 SGHAT and CDR2 FQNNGV. CDR3 length: 14 residues. V lost 5 bases to trimming and J lost 4 bases, with 11 bases between them. CDR3 loop: CASSPLGVTGELFF. The DNA for the CDR3 is TGTGCCAGCAGCCCATTAGGGGTCACCGGGGAGCTGTTTTTT.

The chain is built from TRBV7-9 and TRBJ2-1; 10 nucleotides agree with TRBD2. Germline values: CDR1 SEHNR, CDR2 FQNEAQ (reference sequence). The CDR3 runs to 16 residues. V trimming: 5 bases; J trimming: 3 bases; junction bases outside the gene matches: 7. The CDR3 here is CASSPSLAGDYNEQFF. The CDR3 nucleotides read TGTGCCAGCAGCCCGTCTCTAGCGGGGGACTACAATGAGCAGTTCTTC.

This clone was seen more than once but under ten times. CDR3 in amino acids: CASSEIGTRYEQFF. The CDR3 nucleotides read TGTGCCAGCAGCGAAATAGGGACTAGATATGAGCAGTTCTTC. This chain links TRBV27 with TRBJ2-1; 8 bases fit TRBD2. Germline V CDR1 and CDR2: MNHEY, SMNVEV (reference sequence). The CDR3 runs 14 residues. Trimming removed 6 bases from V and 8 bases from J; junction bases left unmatched: 9.

V gene TRBV5-5 combines with J gene TRBJ1-2; no definite D call. Germline loops: CDR1 SGHKS, CDR2 YYEKEE (reference sequence). The CDR3 is 16 residues long. V gave up 4 bases and J gave up 1 base, with 17 bases separating them. CDR3 region: CASSIEPNHFNYGYTF. Here the CDR3 DNA reads TGTGCCAGCAGCATTGAACCGAACCACTTTAACTATGGCTACACCTTC.

The chain combines TRBV19 with TRBJ1-4; weak D call: TRBD1 (6 bases). V gave up 3 bases and J gave up 7 bases, with 12 bases separating them. Germline lookup yields CDR1 LNHDA and CDR2 SQIVND (reference sequence). The CDR3 has 14 amino acids. CDR3 bases: TGTGCCAGTAGTATGGGGGGGCTAGGTGAAAAACTGTTTTTT. The encoded protein is CASSMGGLGEKLFF.

This chain links TRBV18 with TRBJ2-1, with 13 bases that match TRBD2. CDR3 length equals 18 residues. CDR1 and CDR2 from the germline V gene are KGHSH and LQKENI. V trimming: 1 base; J trimming: 2 bases; junction bases outside the gene matches: 5. The CDR3 nucleotides are TGTGCCAGCTCACCACTCACTAGCGGGGGGGTAACCTACAATGAGCAGTTCTTC. This sequence encodes CASSPLTSGGVTYNEQFF.